The following is a TCR beta chain sequence with its context. V lost 6 bases to trimming and J lost 1 base, with 22 bases between them. CDR3 length: 17 amino acids. Germline loops: CDR1 MDHEN, CDR2 SYDVKM. The data originate from a study of blood T cell repertoires in COVID-19. Study information: Acute and convalescent COVID-19 samples came from the United States, Italy and Spain.

Profiled with immunoSEQ multiplex PCR; TCRdb holds only in-frame clones, not every one. The sample yields tens of thousands of clones, 80% to 90% seen once. Sequenced sample: peripheral blood. The origin of this receptor is a man in his sixties with active COVID-19. The chain is built from TRBV28 and TRBJ2-7, with D possibly matching TRBD1 (6 bases). In DNA, the CDR3 is TGTGCCAGCAGCAAGCAAGGACAGTTCCCCCTATCCTACGAGCAGTACTTC. This sequence encodes CASSKQGQFPLSYEQYF.